This is a list of T cell receptor beta chains from one sample in a study of regulatory T cells in long-lasting Graves disease. TCRdb re-derived calls from the multiplex PCR reads in MiXCR, one entry per CDR3 protein. The repertoire consists of about 430,000 distinct CDR3 sequences, with under 25% occurring once and the leading ten covering 13% to 15%. Sequences were derived from peripheral blood mononuclear cells (PBMCs), sampled when the disease was refractory, from a patient treated with antithyroid drugs. These receptors were obtained from a female donor with Graves disease. Both conserved end residues are part of each CDR3. Each record gives: clone size, V gene, CDR3 length, J gene, D gene, CDR3 protein, CDR3 DNA. The D gene is left open where the match is weak. For some rows the clone size is stated as once, few or many, or as a class when expanded; others skip it.

abundance: .; v_gene: TRBV18; len: 15; j_gene: TRBJ2-1; d_gene: .; CDR3aa: CASSPLGRDYNEQFF; CDR3nt: TGTGCCAGCTCCCCTTTGGGGCGGGATTACAATGAGCAGTTCTTC
abundance: many; v_gene: TRBV10-1; len: 13; j_gene: TRBJ2-1; d_gene: .; CDR3aa: CASSRNLENEQFF; CDR3nt: TGCGCCAGCAGTCGAAATCTGGAGAATGAGCAGTTCTTC
abundance: few; v_gene: TRBV5-5; len: 14; j_gene: TRBJ2-5; d_gene: .; CDR3aa: CASSGTGEEETQYF; CDR3nt: TGTGCCAGCAGCGGAACAGGGGAGGAAGAGACCCAGTACTTC
abundance: .; v_gene: TRBV19; len: 12; j_gene: TRBJ1-1; d_gene: .; CDR3aa: CASDNRDTEAFF; CDR3nt: TGTGCCAGTGATAACAGGGACACTGAAGCTTTCTTT
abundance: .; v_gene: TRBV5-1; len: 18; j_gene: TRBJ2-2; d_gene: TRBD1; CDR3aa: CASSFRGIGGGHTGELFF; CDR3nt: TGCGCCAGCTCCTTCCGGGGAATAGGGGGCGGTCACACCGGGGAGCTGTTTTTT
abundance: few; v_gene: TRBV12-3/TRBV12-4; len: 16; j_gene: TRBJ2-2; d_gene: .; CDR3aa: CASSLGVWVDTGELFF; CDR3nt: TGTGCCAGCAGTTTAGGGGTGTGGGTGGACACCGGGGAGCTGTTTTTT
abundance: many; v_gene: TRBV20-1; len: 15; j_gene: TRBJ2-5; d_gene: TRBD2; CDR3aa: CSAVMGLAGQETQYF; CDR3nt: TGCAGTGCGGTCATGGGACTAGCGGGACAAGAGACCCAGTACTTC
abundance: .; v_gene: TRBV3-1; len: 15; j_gene: TRBJ2-2; d_gene: .; CDR3aa: CASSLTGGGTGELFF; CDR3nt: TGTGCCAGCAGCCTCACCGGCGGTGGGACCGGGGAGCTGTTTTTT
abundance: many; v_gene: TRBV28; len: 15; j_gene: TRBJ1-1; d_gene: .; CDR3aa: CASSLSGGRDTEAFF; CDR3nt: TGTGCCAGCAGTTTAAGCGGGGGCAGGGACACTGAAGCTTTCTTT
abundance: .; v_gene: TRBV2; len: 15; j_gene: TRBJ2-5; d_gene: TRBD1; CDR3aa: CASRAGTGGGETQYF; CDR3nt: TGTGCCAGCAGGGCCGGGACAGGGGGCGGAGAGACCCAGTACTTC
abundance: few; v_gene: TRBV6-1; len: 16; j_gene: TRBJ1-6; d_gene: .; CDR3aa: CASSRRAGSSYSPLHF; CDR3nt: TGTGCCAGCAGCCGAAGAGCAGGGAGTAGTTATTCACCCCTCCACTTT
abundance: .; v_gene: TRBV19; len: 15; j_gene: TRBJ2-2; d_gene: .; CDR3aa: CASSWAGPNTGELFF; CDR3nt: TGTGCCAGTAGTTGGGCGGGACCGAACACCGGGGAGCTGTTTTTT
abundance: few; v_gene: TRBV14; len: 13; j_gene: TRBJ2-2; d_gene: .; CDR3aa: CASSQIRTGELFF; CDR3nt: TGTGCCAGCAGCCAAATACGTACCGGGGAGCTGTTTTTT
abundance: few; v_gene: TRBV29-1; len: 15; j_gene: TRBJ2-3; d_gene: TRBD2; CDR3aa: CSVTSGRGSTDTQYF; CDR3nt: TGCAGCGTTACTAGCGGGAGAGGGAGCACAGATACGCAGTATTTT
abundance: .; v_gene: TRBV28; len: 12; j_gene: TRBJ2-3; d_gene: .; CDR3aa: CASSSGKPTQYF; CDR3nt: TGTGCCAGCAGTTCCGGTAAACCGACGCAGTATTTT
abundance: few; v_gene: TRBV5-4; len: 15; j_gene: TRBJ2-7; d_gene: .; CDR3aa: CASSLGSASSYEQYF; CDR3nt: TGTGCCAGCAGCTTGGGGAGCGCCTCCTCCTACGAGCAGTACTTC
abundance: .; v_gene: TRBV5-6; len: 15; j_gene: TRBJ2-2; d_gene: .; CDR3aa: CASNMRGLNTGELFF; CDR3nt: TGTGCCAGCAATATGAGGGGCCTGAACACCGGGGAGCTGTTTTTT
abundance: few; v_gene: TRBV20-1; len: 13; j_gene: TRBJ1-1; d_gene: .; CDR3aa: CSAIRQENTEAFF; CDR3nt: TGCAGTGCTATAAGACAGGAGAACACTGAAGCTTTCTTT
abundance: .; v_gene: TRBV20-1; len: 15; j_gene: TRBJ2-7; d_gene: TRBD2; CDR3aa: CSARESGTYSYEQYF; CDR3nt: TGCAGTGCCCGTGAAAGCGGGACCTACTCCTACGAGCAGTACTTC
abundance: many; v_gene: TRBV27; len: 15; j_gene: TRBJ2-5; d_gene: TRBD1; CDR3aa: CASSAPNRGRETQYF; CDR3nt: TGTGCCAGCAGTGCGCCGAACAGGGGGAGAGAGACCCAGTACTTC
abundance: few; v_gene: TRBV6-4; len: 18; j_gene: TRBJ1-1; d_gene: .; CDR3aa: CASSKKRDAGSRDTEAFF; CDR3nt: TGTGCCAGCAGTAAAAAAAGGGACGCTGGCAGCCGGGACACTGAAGCTTTCTTT
abundance: many; v_gene: TRBV6-1; len: 13; j_gene: TRBJ2-5; d_gene: TRBD1; CDR3aa: CASREPRGETQYF; CDR3nt: TGTGCCAGCAGAGAGCCCAGGGGGGAGACCCAGTACTTC
abundance: .; v_gene: TRBV4-1; len: 13; j_gene: TRBJ2-5; d_gene: .; CDR3aa: CASSQDPLGTQYF; CDR3nt: TGCGCCAGCAGCCAAGATCCCTTAGGGACCCAGTACTTC
abundance: .; v_gene: TRBV5-6; len: 14; j_gene: TRBJ2-2; d_gene: .; CDR3aa: CASILLGDPGELFF; CDR3nt: TGTGCCAGCATCCTCCTGGGGGACCCCGGGGAGCTGTTTTTT
abundance: few; v_gene: TRBV5-1; len: 14; j_gene: TRBJ2-7; d_gene: .; CDR3aa: CASSLVLDSYEQYF; CDR3nt: TGCGCCAGCAGCTTGGTTTTGGACTCCTACGAGCAGTACTTC
abundance: .; v_gene: TRBV18; len: 15; j_gene: TRBJ2-2; d_gene: .; CDR3aa: CASSPLNRIAGELFF; CDR3nt: TGTGCCAGCTCACCACTTAACAGAATTGCCGGGGAGCTGTTTTTT
abundance: few; v_gene: TRBV7-2; len: 15; j_gene: TRBJ1-4; d_gene: .; CDR3aa: CASSLVGATNEILFF; CDR3nt: TGTGCCAGCAGCTTAGTCGGGGCAACTAATGAAATACTGTTTTTT
abundance: once; v_gene: TRBV15; len: 13; j_gene: TRBJ2-7; d_gene: .; CDR3aa: CATSRESHYEQYF; CDR3nt: TGTGCCACCAGCAGAGAGTCCCACTACGAGCAGTACTTC
abundance: few; v_gene: TRBV5-6; len: 14; j_gene: TRBJ2-7; d_gene: .; CDR3aa: CASSPRLGPYEQYF; CDR3nt: TGTGCCAGCAGCCCGCGCCTAGGACCTTACGAGCAGTACTTC
abundance: .; v_gene: TRBV29-1; len: 15; j_gene: TRBJ1-2; d_gene: .; CDR3aa: CSVEWSGEGDYGYTF; CDR3nt: TGCAGCGTTGAATGGTCGGGAGAGGGCGACTATGGCTACACCTTC
abundance: many; v_gene: TRBV5-5; len: 14; j_gene: TRBJ2-5; d_gene: .; CDR3aa: CASSLRLVEETQYF; CDR3nt: TGTGCCAGCAGCTTGAGACTGGTGGAAGAGACCCAGTACTTC
abundance: few; v_gene: TRBV27; len: 15; j_gene: TRBJ2-1; d_gene: .; CDR3aa: CASSFDRPSYNEQFF; CDR3nt: TGTGCCAGCAGTTTTGACAGGCCCTCTTACAATGAGCAGTTCTTC
abundance: many; v_gene: TRBV10-3; len: 13; j_gene: TRBJ2-7; d_gene: .; CDR3aa: CAISALSSHEQYF; CDR3nt: TGTGCCATCAGTGCCCTCTCTTCCCACGAGCAGTACTTC
abundance: few; v_gene: TRBV19; len: 14; j_gene: TRBJ1-3; d_gene: .; CDR3aa: CASSIAVFGNTIYF; CDR3nt: TGTGCCAGTAGTATTGCCGTTTTTGGAAACACCATATATTTT
abundance: many; v_gene: TRBV27; len: 12; j_gene: TRBJ2-7; d_gene: .; CDR3aa: CASTSVSYEQYF; CDR3nt: TGTGCCAGCACTTCGGTCTCCTACGAGCAGTACTTC
abundance: few; v_gene: TRBV30; len: 13; j_gene: TRBJ1-1; d_gene: .; CDR3aa: CAWTWGEVTEAFF; CDR3nt: TGTGCCTGGACTTGGGGCGAAGTGACTGAAGCTTTCTTT
abundance: large; v_gene: TRBV15; len: 14; j_gene: TRBJ2-7; d_gene: TRBD1; CDR3aa: CATSTGTGSYEQYF; CDR3nt: TGTGCCACCAGCACTGGGACAGGGAGCTACGAGCAGTACTTC
abundance: many; v_gene: TRBV12-3/TRBV12-4; len: 12; j_gene: TRBJ1-1; d_gene: .; CDR3aa: CASRRTDLEAFF; CDR3nt: TGTGCCAGCAGGAGGACAGACCTTGAAGCTTTCTTT
abundance: many; v_gene: TRBV5-6; len: 13; j_gene: TRBJ1-1; d_gene: .; CDR3aa: CASSLKGLAEAFF; CDR3nt: TGTGCCAGCAGCTTAAAGGGGCTCGCTGAAGCTTTCTTT
abundance: .; v_gene: TRBV27; len: 13; j_gene: TRBJ2-3; d_gene: TRBD2; CDR3aa: CASSWGGIDTQYF; CDR3nt: TGTGCCAGCTCGTGGGGGGGTATAGATACGCAGTATTTT
abundance: .; v_gene: TRBV5-4; len: 15; j_gene: TRBJ2-1; d_gene: .; CDR3aa: CASSLAREKYNEQFF; CDR3nt: TGTGCCAGCAGCTTGGCTCGGGAGAAGTACAATGAGCAGTTCTTC
abundance: few; v_gene: TRBV14; len: 15; j_gene: TRBJ1-1; d_gene: .; CDR3aa: CASSQAWGRSTEAFF; CDR3nt: TGTGCCAGCAGCCAAGCTTGGGGGCGGTCCACTGAAGCTTTCTTT
abundance: few; v_gene: TRBV5-1; len: 15; j_gene: TRBJ2-5; d_gene: TRBD2; CDR3aa: CASSPPGLAEETQYF; CDR3nt: TGCGCCAGCAGCCCACCCGGACTAGCGGAAGAGACCCAGTACTTC
abundance: many; v_gene: TRBV2; len: 13; j_gene: TRBJ1-4; d_gene: .; CDR3aa: CASSESANEKLFF; CDR3nt: TGTGCCAGCAGTGAAAGCGCGAACGAAAAACTGTTTTTT
abundance: many; v_gene: TRBV6-5; len: 18; j_gene: TRBJ2-2; d_gene: TRBD2; CDR3aa: CASSYSSSGTSTTGELFF; CDR3nt: TGTGCCAGCAGTTACTCTTCTAGCGGGACATCTACCACCGGGGAGCTGTTTTTT
abundance: many; v_gene: TRBV11-3; len: 13; j_gene: TRBJ1-1; d_gene: .; CDR3aa: CASSISRNTEAFF; CDR3nt: TGTGCCAGCAGCATATCACGCAACACTGAAGCTTTCTTT
abundance: few; v_gene: TRBV5-4; len: 14; j_gene: TRBJ1-1; d_gene: .; CDR3aa: CASSSGEGDVEAFF; CDR3nt: TGTGCCAGCAGTTCTGGGGAAGGGGATGTTGAAGCTTTCTTT
abundance: many; v_gene: TRBV15; len: 16; j_gene: TRBJ1-6; d_gene: .; CDR3aa: CATSRDPRSYNSPLHF; CDR3nt: TGTGCCACCAGCAGAGACCCTCGTAGCTATAATTCACCCCTCCACTTT
abundance: many; v_gene: TRBV30; len: 14; j_gene: TRBJ2-2; d_gene: .; CDR3aa: CAWKGRAGTGELFF; CDR3nt: TGTGCCTGGAAGGGAAGGGCGGGCACCGGGGAGCTGTTTTTT
abundance: many; v_gene: TRBV20-1; len: 14; j_gene: TRBJ1-5; d_gene: TRBD1; CDR3aa: CSAPTGQANEPQHF; CDR3nt: TGCAGTGCCCCGACTGGACAGGCGAATGAACCCCAGCATTTT
abundance: .; v_gene: TRBV7-2; len: 13; j_gene: TRBJ1-2; d_gene: TRBD1; CDR3aa: CASRQGGAYGYTF; CDR3nt: TGTGCCAGCAGGCAAGGGGGCGCCTATGGCTACACCTTC
abundance: .; v_gene: TRBV20-1; len: 15; j_gene: TRBJ2-2; d_gene: .; CDR3aa: CSARDISEYTGELFF; CDR3nt: TGCAGTGCTAGAGATATTAGCGAGTACACCGGGGAGCTGTTTTTT
abundance: .; v_gene: TRBV19; len: 16; j_gene: TRBJ2-7; d_gene: TRBD2; CDR3aa: CASSPRLAESSYEQYF; CDR3nt: TGTGCCAGTAGCCCCAGACTAGCGGAGAGCTCCTACGAGCAGTACTTC